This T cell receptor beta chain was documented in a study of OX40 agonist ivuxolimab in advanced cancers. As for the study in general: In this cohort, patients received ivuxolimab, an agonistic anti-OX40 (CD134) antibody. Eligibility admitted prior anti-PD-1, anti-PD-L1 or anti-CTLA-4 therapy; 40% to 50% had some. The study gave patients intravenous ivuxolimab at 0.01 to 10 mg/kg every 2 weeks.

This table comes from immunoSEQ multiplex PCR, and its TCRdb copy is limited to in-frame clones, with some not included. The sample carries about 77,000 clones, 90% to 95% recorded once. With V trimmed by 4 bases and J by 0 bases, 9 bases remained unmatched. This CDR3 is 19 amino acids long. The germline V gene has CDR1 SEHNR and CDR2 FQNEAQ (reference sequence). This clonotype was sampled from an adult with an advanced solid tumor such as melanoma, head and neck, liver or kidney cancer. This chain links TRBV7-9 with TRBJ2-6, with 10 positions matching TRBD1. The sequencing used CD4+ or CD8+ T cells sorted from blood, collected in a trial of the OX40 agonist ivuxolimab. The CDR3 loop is CASSSTWTGGTSGANVLTF. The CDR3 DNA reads TGTGCCAGCAGCTCTACATGGACAGGGGGAACCTCTGGGGCCAACGTCCTGACTTTC.